This is a list of T cell receptor beta chains from one sample in a study of cytomegalovirus exposure and HLA in healthy donors. Some clones are missing from TCRdb's copy, which holds only in-frame ones; the method was immunoSEQ multiplex PCR. Of about 130,000 clones listed, over 80% are singletons. Source material: PBMCs. Receptors originate from a man younger than 35 in good health and CMV-seropositive. CDR3s include the opening cysteine and the closing phenylalanine or tryptophan. D genes are given only for firm matches. For some rows the clone size is stated as once, few or many, or as a class when expanded; others skip it.

J	D	size	V	DNA	CDR3
TRBJ2-2	TRBD1	-	TRBV13	TGTGCCAGCAGCGGGGCAGGGGGAAGAACCGGGGAGCTGTTTTTT	CASSGAGGRTGELFF
TRBJ1-1	-	few	TRBV6-1	TGTGCCAGCAGCCTAAGTAGTTCCGCCACTGAAGCTTTCTTT	CASSLSSSATEAFF
TRBJ2-7	TRBD2	-	TRBV30	TGTGCCTGGGATGGTTGGGGAGCGGGAACCTACGAGCAGTACTTC	CAWDGWGAGTYEQYF
TRBJ1-1	-	few	TRBV6-5	TGTGCCAGCAGTTACTCAGGGGTGAACACTGAAGCTTTCTTT	CASSYSGVNTEAFF
TRBJ1-2	-	-	TRBV6-6	TGTGCCAGCAGTTTGGGGCAGGAAGCTAACTATGGCTACACCTTC	CASSLGQEANYGYTF
TRBJ2-7	TRBD1	-	TRBV6-1	TGTGCCAGCAGTGAAGCGACAGGGCTGGGCGAGCAGTACTTC	CASSEATGLGEQYF
TRBJ2-6	-	-	TRBV30	TGTGCCTGGAGTGTACTCCCTCCCGGGGAGGCCTACTCTGGGGCCAACGTCCTGACTTTC	CAWSVLPPGEAYSGANVLTF
TRBJ2-1	-	-	TRBV25-1	TGTGCCAGCAGGGTGGGGATGGGGAGGGGGACTGAGCAGTTCTTC	CASRVGMGRGTEQFF
TRBJ1-1	TRBD1	-	TRBV15	TGTGCCACCAGCCCTTTTACAGGGGGCCCACCTGAAGCTTTCTTT	CATSPFTGGPPEAFF
TRBJ2-7	TRBD1	-	TRBV18	TGTGCCAGCTCACCGGGACAGGGGATCTACGAGCAGTACTTC	CASSPGQGIYEQYF
TRBJ2-1	TRBD2	few	TRBV4-2	TGTGCCAGCAGCCAAACCAGCGGGGGGGCCGATGAGCAGTTCTTC	CASSQTSGGADEQFF
TRBJ2-3	TRBD2	-	TRBV6-1	TGTGCCAGCACTAGCGGGGGGTTTAGCACAGATACGCAGTATTTT	CASTSGGFSTDTQYF
TRBJ1-1	TRBD1	once	TRBV5-1	TGCGCCAGCAGCTTGGAGGGGGCGACTATGAACACTGAAGCTTTCTTT	CASSLEGATMNTEAFF
TRBJ1-2	-	-	TRBV5-1	TGCGCCAGCAGCCCGCTAGGGCAGGCGGAGGATGGCTACACCTTC	CASSPLGQAEDGYTF
TRBJ1-2	-	-	TRBV5-1	TGCGCCAGCAGCCCATCAGGGGTCCAAGTTGGCTACACCTTC	CASSPSGVQVGYTF
TRBJ1-1	TRBD1	-	TRBV4-2	TGTGCCAGCAGCCAACCACCGGGACAGGGGTTTCGGGACACTGAAGCTTTCTTT	CASSQPPGQGFRDTEAFF
TRBJ2-1	TRBD2	once	TRBV5-1	TGCGCCAGCAGCCTTCAACAGGCTAGCGGCTACAATGAGCAGTTCTTC	CASSLQQASGYNEQFF
TRBJ1-1	-	once	TRBV7-8	TGTGCCAGCAGCCCGGGGCGGGAGCGGAACACTGAAGCTTTCTTT	CASSPGRERNTEAFF
TRBJ1-1	TRBD1	once	TRBV9	TGTGCCAGCAGCGAGGGACGTGGGGGACAGGGAGATGAAGCTTTCTTT	CASSEGRGGQGDEAFF
TRBJ2-3	-	-	TRBV25-1	TGTGCCAGCAGGGGCAGAGTCACAGATACGCAGTATTTT	CASRGRVTDTQYF
TRBJ2-3	TRBD1	-	TRBV15	TGTGCCACCAGCGTATCGCGGGACAGGGTCAACACAGATACGCAGTATTTT	CATSVSRDRVNTDTQYF
TRBJ1-2	-	few	TRBV5-1	TGCGCCAGCAGCTTGGGAGGGAGCGGCTACACCTTC	CASSLGGSGYTF
TRBJ1-5	-	-	TRBV2	TGTGCCAGCAGTGCCTACTTTAGGGGGGGTGTTCAGCCCCAGCATTTT	CASSAYFRGGVQPQHF
TRBJ2-7	-	-	TRBV28	TGTGCCAGCAGTCCCCAGGGGCTCTTTCCCTACGAGCAGTACTTC	CASSPQGLFPYEQYF
TRBJ2-7	-	-	TRBV20-1	TGCAGTGCTAGTAGGGGAAAGCAGTACTTC	CSASRGKQYF
TRBJ2-5	TRBD2	-	TRBV6-6	TGTGCCAGCTGTACCCAAGCGGGGGTAGAGACCCAGTACTTC	CASCTQAGVETQYF
TRBJ2-2	-	-	TRBV7-3	TGTGCCAGCAGCTCGTATAACACCGGGGAGCTGTTTTTT	CASSSYNTGELFF
TRBJ1-5	TRBD1	-	TRBV9	TGTGCCAGCAGCGTAGGAGGGGGCACTCAGCCCCAGCATTTT	CASSVGGGTQPQHF
TRBJ1-6	-	-	TRBV27	TGTGCCAGCAGTTTACACAGGGCAATTAATTCACCCCTCCACTTT	CASSLHRAINSPLHF
TRBJ1-1	TRBD1	-	TRBV7-6	TGTGCCAGCAGACGACAGGGGGAGAACACTGAAGCTTTCTTT	CASRRQGENTEAFF
TRBJ1-5	-	-	TRBV10-3	TGTGCCATCAGTGAGTCGAGAGTGGGCAATCAGCCCCAGCATTTT	CAISESRVGNQPQHF
TRBJ1-4	-	-	TRBV5-3	TGTGCCAGAAGCTTTCGACAGGCCGCACGAACCCAAAAACTGTTTTTT	CARSFRQAARTQKLFF
TRBJ1-3	-	-	TRBV19	TGTGCCAGTAGTTCACTGCTCCTGCCCGGTTCTGGAAACACCATATATTTT	CASSSLLLPGSGNTIYF
TRBJ1-5	TRBD1	-	TRBV2	TGTGCCAGCAGGGGACAGTCGGGACAGCCCCAGCATTTT	CASRGQSGQPQHF
TRBJ2-1	-	-	TRBV2	TGTGCCAGCAGGGGGGCGGACCGAGGGCAGTTCTTC	CASRGADRGQFF
TRBJ2-3	TRBD1	-	TRBV7-2	TGTGCCAGCAGCTTAGGAGGGACAGGCGGGGATACGCAGTATTTT	CASSLGGTGGDTQYF
TRBJ1-2	-	-	TRBV27	TGTGCCAGCAGTTTATCAGGACAGATGAACTATGGCTACACCTTC	CASSLSGQMNYGYTF
TRBJ2-3	TRBD1	-	TRBV5-6	TGTGCCAGCAGCCCGGACGCTGGGACAGGGCTAGATACGCAGTATTTT	CASSPDAGTGLDTQYF
TRBJ1-4	-	-	TRBV2	TGTGCCAGCAGTGGATGGGGGGGCCTAAGTGAAAAACTGTTTTTT	CASSGWGGLSEKLFF
TRBJ2-4	-	-	TRBV6-1	TGTGCCAGCAGTGAAGAGGAAGGGGGGGGAGCCAAAAACATTCAGTACTTC	CASSEEEGGGAKNIQYF
TRBJ2-7	TRBD2	-	TRBV4-2	TGTGCCAGCAGCCAAGGGGTCAGCGGGGGGTTCTACGAGCAGTACTTC	CASSQGVSGGFYEQYF
TRBJ2-2	-	-	TRBV2	TGTGCCAGCTTTCCCGGGAACACCGGGGAGCTGTTTTTT	CASFPGNTGELFF
TRBJ2-7	TRBD1	-	TRBV6-6	TGTGCCAGCAGAACCGGGACAGGTAACGAGCAGTACTTC	CASRTGTGNEQYF
TRBJ1-1	-	-	TRBV10-2	TGCGCCAGCAGGACAGAACCATTGTACACTGAAGCTTTCTTT	CASRTEPLYTEAFF
TRBJ2-7	TRBD1	-	TRBV19	TGTGCCAGTAGCCAGGGACAGGGGGCCTACGAGCAGTACTTC	CASSQGQGAYEQYF